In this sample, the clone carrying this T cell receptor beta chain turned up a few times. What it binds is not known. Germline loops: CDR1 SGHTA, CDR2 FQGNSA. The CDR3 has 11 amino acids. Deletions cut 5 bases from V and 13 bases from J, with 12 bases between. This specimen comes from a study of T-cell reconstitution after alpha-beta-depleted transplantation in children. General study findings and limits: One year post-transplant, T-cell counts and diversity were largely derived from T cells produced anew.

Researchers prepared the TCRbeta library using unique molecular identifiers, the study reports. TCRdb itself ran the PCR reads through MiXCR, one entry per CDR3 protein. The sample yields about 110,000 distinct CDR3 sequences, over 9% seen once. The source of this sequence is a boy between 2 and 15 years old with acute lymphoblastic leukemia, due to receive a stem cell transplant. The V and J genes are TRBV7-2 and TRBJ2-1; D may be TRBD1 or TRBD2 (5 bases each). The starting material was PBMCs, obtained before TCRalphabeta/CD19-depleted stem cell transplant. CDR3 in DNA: TGTGCCAGCAGCCCCGGGGCAGTTCAGTTCTTC. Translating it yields CASSPGAVQFF.